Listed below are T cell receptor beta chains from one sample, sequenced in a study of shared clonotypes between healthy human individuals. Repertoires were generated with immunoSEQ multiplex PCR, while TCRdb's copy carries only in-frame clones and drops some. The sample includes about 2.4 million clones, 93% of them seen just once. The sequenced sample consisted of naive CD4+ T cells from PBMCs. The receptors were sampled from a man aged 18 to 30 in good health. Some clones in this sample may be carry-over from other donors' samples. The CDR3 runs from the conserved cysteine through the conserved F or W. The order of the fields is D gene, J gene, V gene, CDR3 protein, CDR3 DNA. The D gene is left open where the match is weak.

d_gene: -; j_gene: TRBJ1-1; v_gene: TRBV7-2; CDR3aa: CASRPAHPEVTEAFF; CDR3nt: TGTGCCAGCAGGCCAGCCCACCCCGAGGTCACTGAAGCTTTCTTT
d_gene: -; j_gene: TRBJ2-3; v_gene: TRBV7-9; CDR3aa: CASSRGAADTQYF; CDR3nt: TGTGCCAGCAGCCGCGGGGCTGCAGATACGCAGTATTTT
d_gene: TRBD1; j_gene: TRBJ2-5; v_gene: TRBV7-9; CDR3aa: CASSLVLGTGQQQYF; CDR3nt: TGTGCCAGCAGCCTAGTACTAGGGACAGGGCAACAACAGTACTTC
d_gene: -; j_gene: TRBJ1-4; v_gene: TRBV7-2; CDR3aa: CASSRYHEKLFF; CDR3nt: TGTGCCAGCAGTAGGTACCATGAAAAACTGTTTTTT
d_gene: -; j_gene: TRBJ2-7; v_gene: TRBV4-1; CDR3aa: CASRPGIAERSSYEQYF; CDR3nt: TGCGCCAGCAGACCTGGGATAGCGGAAAGGAGCTCCTACGAGCAGTACTTC
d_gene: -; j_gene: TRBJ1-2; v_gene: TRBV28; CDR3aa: CASSLGGGYGYTF; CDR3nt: TGTGCCAGCAGTTTAGGGGGGGGTTATGGCTACACCTTC
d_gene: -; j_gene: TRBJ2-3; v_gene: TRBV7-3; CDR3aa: CASSLSRAGGDTQYF; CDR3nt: TGTGCCAGCAGCTTAAGTCGGGCGGGCGGGGATACGCAGTATTTT
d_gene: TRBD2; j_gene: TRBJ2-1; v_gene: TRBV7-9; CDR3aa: CASSSSGEVREQFF; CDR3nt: TGTGCCAGCAGCTCTAGCGGCGAGGTCCGTGAGCAGTTCTTC
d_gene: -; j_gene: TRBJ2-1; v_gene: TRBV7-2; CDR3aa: CASSLVVDNEQFF; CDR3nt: TGTGCCAGCAGCTTAGTAGTAGACAATGAGCAGTTCTTC
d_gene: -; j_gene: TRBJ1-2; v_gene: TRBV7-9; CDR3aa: CASSLAAGTVNYGYTF; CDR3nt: TGTGCCAGCAGCTTAGCGGCCGGGACGGTCAACTATGGCTACACCTTC
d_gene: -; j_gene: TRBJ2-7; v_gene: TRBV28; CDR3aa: CASISGGGALEQYF; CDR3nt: TGTGCCAGCATCTCGGGAGGGGGCGCGTTGGAGCAGTACTTC
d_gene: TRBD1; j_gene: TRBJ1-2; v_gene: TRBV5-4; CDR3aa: CASSSGTANYGYTF; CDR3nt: TGTGCCAGCAGCTCGGGGACAGCAAACTATGGCTACACCTTC
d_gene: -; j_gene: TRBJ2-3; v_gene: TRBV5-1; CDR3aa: CASSLFWPDTQYF; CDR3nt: TGCGCCAGCAGCTTGTTCTGGCCAGATACGCAGTATTTT